The T cell receptor (beta chain) described here comes from a study of shared clonotypes between healthy human individuals. Only in-frame clones appear in the TCRdb table, and some are missing; sequencing was by immunoSEQ multiplex PCR. The sample carries some 900,000 clones, approximately 80% recorded once. Germline V CDR1 and CDR2: ENHRY, SYGVKD. This CDR3 is built from 16 residues. V was clipped by 4 bases and J by 6 bases, with 18 bases between them. The sample taken for sequencing was memory CD4+ T cells sorted from blood. Subset: CD45RA-negative fraction. The TCR comes from a man aged 18 to 30 in good health. V and J are TRBV10-3 and TRBJ2-2; TRBD1 is a possible D gene (7 bases). The CDR3, as DNA: TGTGCCATCAGTGGCTCGCGACAGGGAGGTGCCGGGGAGCTGTTTTTT. It is translated as CAISGSRQGGAGELFF.